A single T cell receptor beta chain is shown here with its context. The data originate from a study of blood T cell repertoires in COVID-19. Across the study: Italy, Spain and the United States were the sources of the convalescent and acute COVID-19 samples. Nucleic acid was either cDNA or gDNA, and it came from T cells, B-cell-depleted T cells, or PBMCs.

CDR1 is SEHNR, CDR2 FQNEAQ, per germline (reference sequence). This CDR3 contains 15 residues. Losses at the gene ends were 5 bases for V and 4 bases for J; bases not matched to a gene: 8. Under the authors' procedure: Amplified reference gene primers provided the basis for estimating nucleated cell counts. The assay was immunoSEQ multiplex PCR, and TCRdb's table has in-frame clones only and misses some. V, J and clone size are taken as reported in that table, and D and trimming were inferred from the DNA itself. The sample carries under 250,000 clones, roughly 90% recorded once. This clonotype was obtained from a woman aged 55-70 years with acute or convalescent COVID-19. Sample: peripheral blood. The rearrangement links TRBV7-9 to TRBJ1-2, with TRBD1 matching over 9 bases. The CDR3 sequence: CASSITGTGTYGYTF. The CDR3, as DNA: TGTGCCAGCAGCATAACCGGGACAGGGACCTATGGCTACACCTTC. Together with reference TRBV7-9 and TRBJ1-2, the CDR3 gives the full variable domain: DTGVSQNPRHKITKRGQNVTFRCDPISEHNRLYWYRQTLGQGPEFLTYFQNEAQLEKSRLLSDRFSAERPKGSFSTLEIQRTEQGDSAMYLCASSITGTGTYGYTFGSGTRLTVV.